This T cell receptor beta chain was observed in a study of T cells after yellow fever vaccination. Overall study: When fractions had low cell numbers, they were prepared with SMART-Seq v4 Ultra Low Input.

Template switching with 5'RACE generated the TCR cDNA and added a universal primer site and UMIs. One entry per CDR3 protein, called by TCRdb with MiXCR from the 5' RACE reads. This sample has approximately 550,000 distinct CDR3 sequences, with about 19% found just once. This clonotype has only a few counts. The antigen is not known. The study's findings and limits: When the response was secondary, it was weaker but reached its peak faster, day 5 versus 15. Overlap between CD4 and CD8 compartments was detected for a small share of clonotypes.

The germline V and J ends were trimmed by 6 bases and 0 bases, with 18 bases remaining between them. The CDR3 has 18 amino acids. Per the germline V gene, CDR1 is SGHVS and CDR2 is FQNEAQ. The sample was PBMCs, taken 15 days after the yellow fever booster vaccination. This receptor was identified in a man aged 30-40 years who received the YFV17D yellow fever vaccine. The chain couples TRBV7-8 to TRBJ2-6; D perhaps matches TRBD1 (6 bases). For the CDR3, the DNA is TGTGCCAGCAGTCCTGGACAGCGTTGGGTCTCTGGGGCCAACGTCCTGACTTTC. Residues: CASSPGQRWVSGANVLTF.